This TCR beta chain is from a study of T cell responses to AZD1222 COVID-19 vaccine. Study outcomes and limitations: The donors showed a predominance of white British ancestry and of females, with possible underestimation of clonal diversity. Sampled repertoires all dated from after the peak T cell response. Among those given AZD1222, only five or six were seropositive at baseline.

Profiled with immunoSEQ multiplex PCR; TCRdb holds only in-frame clones, not every one. Of fewer than 250,000 clones listed, roughly 91% are singletons. The length of the CDR3 is 18 residues. J lost 4 bases, V lost 2 bases, and 12 bases had no gene match. CDR1 and CDR2 (germline): SGHAT, FQNNGV. Details on this clone: Its antigen is still unknown.

The sequence was collected from an adult in good health. The chain couples TRBV11-2 to TRBJ1-1, with 11 bases matching TRBD1. The sequenced sample was peripheral blood, obtained on day 0 of MenACWY control vaccination. CDR3 protein: CASSLSAFMGTGGTEAFF. CDR3 nucleotides: TGTGCCAGCAGCTTATCAGCATTTATGGGGACAGGGGGCACTGAAGCTTTCTTT.